The clone carrying this TCR beta chain has just a few counts. This sample was taken from a study of regulatory T cells in long-lasting Graves disease. Study details: Graves' patients, newly diagnosed, had taken antithyroid drugs under 3 months.

The time point is: newly diagnosed GD, antithyroid drugs for less than 3 months. There was RNA extracted from PBMCs, and the TCR library was made from it. The patients were enrolled through endocrinology in Xi'an, China. For TCR beta, libraries came from iRepertoire HTBI primers and Arm-PCR of CDR3 regions. TCRdb fed the multiplex PCR reads into MiXCR, producing one record per CDR3 protein. The data contain about 530,000 distinct CDR3 sequences, approximately 16% of them singletons. A further study also used this sample, focusing on T cells in Graves' hyperthyroidism and ophthalmopathy. Per that paper: Diagnoses were established using clinical symptoms, serum thyroxine and TRAb, thyroid ultrasound and orbital computed tomography. Classification by a 13 V-J model distinguished ophthalmopathy from stable hyperthyroidism.

This clonotype was sampled from a woman aged 35-65 years with Graves disease. The starting material was peripheral blood mononuclear cells (PBMCs), obtained at new diagnosis, from a patient treated with antithyroid drugs.

CDR3 nucleotide sequence: TGTGCCAGCAGCGACCCACAGGCGAAACAGCCCCAGCATTTT. Protein sequence: CASSDPQAKQPQHF. The genes are TRBV28 and TRBJ1-5; D is possibly TRBD1 (5 bases). The germline V and J ends were trimmed by 6 bases and 7 bases, with 16 bases remaining between them. The CDR3 runs 14 residues. Germline-derived CDR1 and CDR2 are MDHEN and SYDVKM.